What follows are 14 T cell receptor beta chains derived from one specimen sequenced in a study of vaccination and CD4 T cells after COVID-19. These TCRs' antigens remain unknown. The Oncomine TCR Beta short-read assay was applied to DNA of cultured CD4+ T cells. TCRdb independently ran MiXCR on the PCR reads; one entry per CDR3 protein. The sample records 11,000 or so distinct CDR3 sequences, approximately 61% being singletons. Specified treatment: roughly ten-day PBMC culture with coronavirus spike peptide pools or control peptides (ViraFEST assay). Sample: CD4+ T cells from blood, cultured in vitro. The receptor set was obtained from a human donor who had recovered from COVID-19.

The chain joins TRBV7-9 to TRBJ2-3; 9 bases line up with TRBD2. The CDR3 totals 16 residues. Germline CDR1 is SEHNR and CDR2 is FQNEAQ (reference sequence). V trimming: 5 bases; J trimming: 6 bases; junction bases outside the gene matches: 12. The CDR3 region is CASSLRNSGGKDTQYF. The DNA for the CDR3 is TGTGCCAGCAGCCTCCGGAATAGCGGGGGTAAGGATACGCAGTATTTT.

The V gene is TRBV11-3, the J gene TRBJ2-1, with no clear D. Trimming left V 5 bases short and J 0 bases short, with 11 bases between. The CDR3 runs to 15 residues. Germline CDR1 SGHNT, CDR2 YENEEA. The CDR3 loop reads CASSALQSSYNEQFF. The DNA of the CDR3 is TGTGCCAGCAGCGCCCTTCAAAGCTCCTACAATGAGCAGTTCTTC.

By sample fraction, this clonotype is medium-sized. The rearrangement uses TRBV21-1 and TRBJ1-2. TRBV21-1 represents a pseudogene. The CDR3 covers 13 residues. The CDR3 DNA reads as TGTGCCAGCATCTCAGGAACCTCTCGGGGCTACACCTTC. It encodes CASISGTSRGYTF.

The chain links TRBV6-1 to TRBJ1-2, with D tentatively TRBD1 (5 bases). Trimming cost V 6 bases and J 5 bases, with 10 bases left between them. Germline V CDR1 and CDR2: MNHNS, SASEGT. The CDR3 loop spans 12 amino acids. Here the CDR3 reads CASSGGAYGYTF. The DNA for the CDR3 is TGTGCCAGCAGCGGAGGGGCTTATGGCTACACCTTC.

The CDR3 reads CAIADRPSEAFF. CDR3 nucleotides: TGTGCCATCGCGGACAGGCCCTCTGAAGCTTTCTTT. The chain links TRBV10-3 to TRBJ1-1; TRBD1 agrees at 7 bases. The trim removed 8 bases at V and 6 bases at J, leaving 6 bases unmatched. The CDR3 has 12 amino acids. CDR1 is ENHRY, CDR2 SYGVKD, per germline.

The chain uses TRBV6-2 or TRBV6-3 and TRBJ2-5, with TRBD2 matching 7 bases. The J segment lost 7 bases and the V segment lost 2 bases, leaving 10 bases of the junction unmatched. CDR1 and CDR2 (germline): MNHEY, SVGEGT. This CDR3 has 15 amino acids. As DNA, the CDR3 is TGTGCCAGCAGTTACAGAGGACTAGGAGGCGGGACCCAGTACTTC. Translation: CASSYRGLGGGTQYF.

The J gene is TRBJ1-2, the V gene TRBV12-5; D is undetermined. This CDR3 is 13 amino acids long. V lost 1 base and J lost 0, with 3 bases in between. The V gene's germline CDR1 is LGHNT and CDR2 FRNRAP. The DNA of the CDR3 is TGTGCTAGTGGTTTGGGTACTAACTATGGCTACACCTTC. It is translated as CASGLGTNYGYTF.

This chain links TRBV9 with TRBJ2-3; 7 bases line up with TRBD1. The junction had 7 bases not matched to a gene; V was cut back by 4 bases and J by 5 bases. The V gene's germline CDR1 is SGDLS and CDR2 YYNGEE. The CDR3 runs to 14 residues. The CDR3 region is CASSLDTGVDTQYF. CDR3 bases: TGTGCCAGCAGCCTAGACACAGGGGTAGATACGCAGTATTTT.

The rearrangement links TRBV6-1 to TRBJ2-7; 14 bases map to TRBD2. The CDR3 covers 16 residues. V shed 5 bases and J 3 bases; nucleotides not matched to a gene: 6. Per germline, CDR1 MNHNS and CDR2 SASEGT. CDR3 sequence: CASSPSGTSGGYEQYF. CDR3 DNA: TGTGCCAGCAGTCCCTCCGGGACTAGCGGGGGCTACGAGCAGTACTTC.

The chain couples TRBV12-3 or TRBV12-4 to TRBJ2-3, with TRBD1 as a possible D gene (6 bases). CDR3 length: 15 amino acids. Trimming cost V 3 bases and J 0 bases, with 10 bases left between them. Here the CDR3 DNA reads TGTGCCAGCAGTTTTGCGACAGGAAGCACAGATACGCAGTATTTT. This codes for CASSFATGSTDTQYF.

The DNA for the CDR3 is TGTGCCAGCAGCCAGACAGGGGACGAGCAGTACTTC. Amino acid sequence: CASSQTGDEQYF. The V gene is TRBV7-8, the J gene TRBJ2-7, with 8 nucleotides matching TRBD1. V lost 5 bases and J lost 5; bases outside the gene matches: 2. CDR1 and CDR2 (germline): SGHVS, FQNEAQ. The CDR3 sequence is 12 residues long.

The V gene is TRBV11-2, the J gene TRBJ1-2; D remains ambiguous. The ends were cut back, 5 bases at V and 10 bases at J, with 17 bases in the middle. CDR1 is SGHAT and CDR2 is FQNNGV in the germline V gene. This CDR3 spans 13 amino acids. CDR3 DNA sequence: TGTGCCAGCAGCCCCGACCCGGCGAGAGACTACACCTTC. Protein product: CASSPDPARDYTF.

The V gene is TRBV20-1, the J gene TRBJ2-2; D ambiguous. The V end was cut by 3 bases, the J end by 5 bases, with 13 bases between. The CDR3 has 14 residues. Per the germline V gene, CDR1 is DFQATT and CDR2 is SNEGSKA (reference sequence). Here the CDR3 DNA reads TGCAGTGCTAGTGCACCGATGGCGACCGGGGAGCTGTTTTTT. Translation: CSASAPMATGELFF.

V is TRBV2 and J is TRBJ1-1; D is possibly TRBD1 (6 bases). Germline CDR1 SNHLY, CDR2 FYNNEI. CDR3 length equals 14 residues. Trimming stripped 6 bases from V and 0 bases from J, with 11 bases between. The CDR3 DNA follows: TGTGCCAGCAGGATTACAGGGCTGAACACTGAAGCTTTCTTT. This sequence encodes CASRITGLNTEAFF.